This record concerns one TCR beta chain sequence. This clone has only a few counts. The target of this receptor is not known. It has no much larger one-base neighbor in the sample; base qualities were not kept. The immunoSEQ assay amplified TCRB CDR3 regions from about 2 micrograms of genomic DNA, or from all available DNA when less than that amount was available. For multiplex PCR, 60 forward primers for TCR V beta segments and 13 reverse primers for J beta segments were used. To estimate reads per starting template, synthetic control templates were spiked into each sample at limiting dilution. The Illumina HiSeq System generated sequencing reads of 87 bp. As for the authors' bioinformatics: PCR and sequencing errors were removed by a nearest neighbor algorithm that merged closely related sequences. TCR overlap was defined as the percentage of unique tumor TCR beta sequences that were also found in the peripheral blood of the same patient. What TCRdb holds here is the immuneACCESS table cut down to in-frame rearrangements. Part of the clones is not present; checked against another copy, under half of the missing clones reflect an unresolved V gene, and the others are unexplained. V and J calls and clone size are copied from that table; D and trimming were computed from the DNA. A total of about 49,000 clones appear in this sample, about 85% of them only once. The ten largest clones represent approximately 10% of the sample.

This sample stems from a study of glioma-infiltrating T cells after dendritic cell vaccination listed by TCRdb under 2016. At the level of the whole study: The cohort comprised about 15 glioblastoma patients from Phase I and II dendritic cell vaccination trials, 9 newly diagnosed and 6 with recurrent disease. Patients received autologous tumor lysate-pulsed dendritic cell vaccination between about 2003 and 2013. To make the vaccine, monocyte-derived dendritic cells were cultured for under eight days with IL-4 and GM-CSF and then pulsed overnight with autologous tumor lysate. Each patient was given three intradermal dendritic cell vaccine injections, spaced two weeks apart, in the arm below the axilla. In glioblastoma patients vaccinated with dendritic cells, deep sequencing of TCR beta CDR3 regions served to measure the amount of tumor-infiltrating lymphocytes and to compare repertoires between tumor and blood. TCR sequencing metrics, including TIL content and tumor-blood repertoire overlap, were correlated with survival after dendritic cell vaccination.

The germline V gene supplies CDR1 SGHNT and CDR2 YENEEA. Trimming removed 1 base from V and 2 bases from J; the gene matches leave 8 bases unexplained. The CDR3 numbers 16 residues from cysteine through phenylalanine. The kept DNA is CDR3 alone, 48 bases in frame from the first base. The full study reports these points: After dendritic cell vaccination, a higher estimated pretreatment TIL content predicted longer time to progression and longer overall survival. The cohort was small and heterogeneous, only a few patients had full blood and tumor sets, and even fewer had initial-recurrent tumor pairs. The response model built on TCR overlap across three groups was characterized as speculative, with prospective validation still needed. TCR clonality showed no direct relationship with survival, which suggests that a diverse polyclonal response may be important.

Patients were selected for having adequate residual fresh-frozen tumor tissue and more than two years of available survival data. Although molecular status otherwise differed among the glioblastoma patients, no patient had an isocitrate dehydrogenase mutation. PBMC were collected before vaccination, two weeks after the third vaccination, and at tumor progression if progression occurred. The Qiagen DNeasy Blood extraction Kit was used to extract genomic DNA. The sequencing used blood, collected before dendritic cell vaccination. The sequence came from a human donor with glioblastoma. The V and J genes are TRBV11-3 and TRBJ2-7; TRBD1 agrees with 7 junctional bases. The nucleotides read TGTGCCAGCAGCTTAGGGGCACGAGGGGGCACCTACGAGCAGTACTTC. This gives the protein CASSLGARGGTYEQYF.